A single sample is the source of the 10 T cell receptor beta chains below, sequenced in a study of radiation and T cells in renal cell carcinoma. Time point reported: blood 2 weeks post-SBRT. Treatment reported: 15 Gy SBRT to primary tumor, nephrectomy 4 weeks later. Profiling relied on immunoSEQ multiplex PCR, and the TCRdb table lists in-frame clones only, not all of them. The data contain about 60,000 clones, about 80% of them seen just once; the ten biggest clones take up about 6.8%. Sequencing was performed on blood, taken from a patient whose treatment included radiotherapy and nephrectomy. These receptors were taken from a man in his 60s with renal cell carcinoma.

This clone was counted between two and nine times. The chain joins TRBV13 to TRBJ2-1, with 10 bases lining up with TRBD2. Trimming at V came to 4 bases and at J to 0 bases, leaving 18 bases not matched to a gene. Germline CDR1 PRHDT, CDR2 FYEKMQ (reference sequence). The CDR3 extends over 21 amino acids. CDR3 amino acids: CASSSPPLAGLQLSSYNEQFF. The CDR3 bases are TGTGCCAGCAGCTCTCCACCACTAGCGGGACTCCAGTTAAGCTCCTACAATGAGCAGTTCTTC. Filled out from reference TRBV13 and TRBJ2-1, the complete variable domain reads AAGVIQSPRHLIKEKRETATLKCYPIPRHDTVYWYQQGPGQDPQFLISFYEKMQSDKGSIPDRFSAQQFSDYHSELNMSSLELGDSALYFCASSSPPLAGLQLSSYNEQFFGPGTRLTVL.

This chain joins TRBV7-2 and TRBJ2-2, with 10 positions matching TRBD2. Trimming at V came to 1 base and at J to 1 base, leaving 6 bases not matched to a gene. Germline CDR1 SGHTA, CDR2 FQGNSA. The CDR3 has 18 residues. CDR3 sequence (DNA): TGTGCCAGCAGCTTAGAGTCTAGCGGGGGCCTGAACACCGGGGAGCTGTTTTTT. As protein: CASSLESSGGLNTGELFF.

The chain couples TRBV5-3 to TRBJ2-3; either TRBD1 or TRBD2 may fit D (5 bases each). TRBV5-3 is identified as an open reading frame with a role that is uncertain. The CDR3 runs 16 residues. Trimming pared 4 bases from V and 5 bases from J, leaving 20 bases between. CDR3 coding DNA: TGTGCCAGAAGCCTTTGGGACCAACCCTTTGGAGATACGCAGTATTTT. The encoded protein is CARSLWDQPFGDTQYF.

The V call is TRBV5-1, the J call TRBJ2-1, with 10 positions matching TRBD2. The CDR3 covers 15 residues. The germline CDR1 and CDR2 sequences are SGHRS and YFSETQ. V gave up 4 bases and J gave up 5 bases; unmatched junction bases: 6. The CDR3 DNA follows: TGCGCCAGCAGCCCCGGGACTAGCGTCCACAATGAGCAGTTCTTC. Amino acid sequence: CASSPGTSVHNEQFF.

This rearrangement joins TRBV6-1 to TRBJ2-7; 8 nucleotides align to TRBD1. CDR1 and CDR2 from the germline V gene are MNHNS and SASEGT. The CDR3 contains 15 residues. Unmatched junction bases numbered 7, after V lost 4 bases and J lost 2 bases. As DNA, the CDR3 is TGTGCCAGCAGTGCTGACAGGGGAGTTCCCTACGAGCAGTACTTC. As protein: CASSADRGVPYEQYF.

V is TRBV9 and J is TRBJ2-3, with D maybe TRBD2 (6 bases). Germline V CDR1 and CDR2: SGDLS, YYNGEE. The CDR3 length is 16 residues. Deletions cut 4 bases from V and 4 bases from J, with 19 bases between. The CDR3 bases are TGTGCCAGCAGCACCCATGACTCCGGAGGGGCAGATACGCAGTATTTT. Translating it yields CASSTHDSGGADTQYF. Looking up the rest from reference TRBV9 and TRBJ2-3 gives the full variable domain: DSGVTQTPKHLITATGQRVTLRCSPRSGDLSVYWYQQSLDQGLQFLIQYYNGEERAKGNILERFSAQQFPDLHSELNLSSLELGDSALYFCASSTHDSGGADTQYFGPGTRLTVL.

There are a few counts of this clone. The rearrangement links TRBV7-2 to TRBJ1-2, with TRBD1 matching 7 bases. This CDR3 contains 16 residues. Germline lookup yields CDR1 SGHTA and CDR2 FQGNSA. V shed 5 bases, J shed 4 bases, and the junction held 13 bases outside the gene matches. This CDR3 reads CASSPGGVRGTYGYTF. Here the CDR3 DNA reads TGTGCCAGCAGCCCAGGGGGGGTCAGGGGTACCTATGGCTACACCTTC.

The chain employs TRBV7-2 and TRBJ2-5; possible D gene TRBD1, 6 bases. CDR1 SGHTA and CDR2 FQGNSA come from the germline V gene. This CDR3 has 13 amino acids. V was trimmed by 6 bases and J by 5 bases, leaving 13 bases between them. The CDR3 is CASRYDRQETQYF. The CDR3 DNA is TGTGCCAGCAGATACGACAGGCAGGAGACCCAGTACTTC.

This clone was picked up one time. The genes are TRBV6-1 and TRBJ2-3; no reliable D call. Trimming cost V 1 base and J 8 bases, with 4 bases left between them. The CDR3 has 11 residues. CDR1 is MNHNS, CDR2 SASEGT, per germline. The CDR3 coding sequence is TGTGCCAGCAGTGAAGTTTTTACGCAGTATTTT. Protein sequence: CASSEVFTQYF.

DNA of the CDR3: TGTGCCAGCAGTGAGGACAGACAAGAGACCCAGTACTTC. Translation gives CASSEDRQETQYF. The chain has TRBV2 and TRBJ2-5, with D possibly being TRBD1 (6 bases). Per germline, CDR1 SNHLY and CDR2 FYNNEI. The CDR3 runs to 13 residues. Trimming cost V 3 bases and J 2 bases, with 7 bases left between them.